This entry describes one TCR beta chain. The antigen is undetermined. This sample is part of a study of cytomegalovirus exposure and HLA in healthy donors. Whole-study findings and limits: Previously analyzed data showed that most TCR beta V segments were productive at a frequency of about 90% or about 30%. The authors judged a highly shared variant cluster likely a sequencing artifact.

The PCR was carried out with 60 Vbeta primers and 13 Jbeta primers. Method: immunoSEQ multiplex PCR; TCRdb's copy keeps in-frame clones and lacks some. This repertoire comprises approximately 52,000 clones; its ten largest clones make up over 9%. V was shortened by 4 bases and J by 6 bases, with 10 bases between the two germline ends. This CDR3 region has 13 residues. Germline CDR1 reads MGHRA; CDR2 reads YSYEKL. The genes are TRBV4-1 and TRBJ1-5, with unresolved D. Sequenced: PBMCs. This clonotype was obtained from a woman in her sixties in good health and CMV-seropositive. The CDR3 DNA reads as TGCGCCAGCAGCCCCTCTGCGTTTCAGCCCCAGCATTTT. It codes for CASSPSAFQPQHF.